This T cell receptor (beta chain) came from a study of identical twins. The study's findings and limits: Beta out-of-frame twin sharing showed a weaker excess.

Every sampled donor was Caucasian and healthy. CDR1 MNHEY and CDR2 SVGAGI come from the germline V gene. V lost 2 bases and J lost 1; bases outside the gene matches: 1. CDR3 size: 14 residues. Template switching, a step in the protocol, added a universal primer site, and cDNA carried unique molecular identifiers. TCRdb analysed the 5' RACE reads with MiXCR anew, one entry per CDR3 protein. Of about 190,000 distinct CDR3 sequences in the sample, approximately 16% are singletons; the top ten hold 40%. Worth noting for this clonotype: What it binds is unknown.

These data also featured in a second study, about T cells expressing NK-cell markers. As reported in that work: NKG2C+ dominant clonotypes from 6 or 7 donors made up roughly 1.0-8% of CD8+ T cells.

This rearrangement joins TRBV6-5 to TRBJ2-5, with 7 positions matching TRBD2. The origin of this receptor is a woman between 18 and 30 years old in good health. The sample was CD8+ T cells sorted from blood. As DNA, the CDR3 is TGTGCCAGCAGTTACACTAGCGTCCAAGAGACCCAGTACTTC. It is translated as CASSYTSVQETQYF.